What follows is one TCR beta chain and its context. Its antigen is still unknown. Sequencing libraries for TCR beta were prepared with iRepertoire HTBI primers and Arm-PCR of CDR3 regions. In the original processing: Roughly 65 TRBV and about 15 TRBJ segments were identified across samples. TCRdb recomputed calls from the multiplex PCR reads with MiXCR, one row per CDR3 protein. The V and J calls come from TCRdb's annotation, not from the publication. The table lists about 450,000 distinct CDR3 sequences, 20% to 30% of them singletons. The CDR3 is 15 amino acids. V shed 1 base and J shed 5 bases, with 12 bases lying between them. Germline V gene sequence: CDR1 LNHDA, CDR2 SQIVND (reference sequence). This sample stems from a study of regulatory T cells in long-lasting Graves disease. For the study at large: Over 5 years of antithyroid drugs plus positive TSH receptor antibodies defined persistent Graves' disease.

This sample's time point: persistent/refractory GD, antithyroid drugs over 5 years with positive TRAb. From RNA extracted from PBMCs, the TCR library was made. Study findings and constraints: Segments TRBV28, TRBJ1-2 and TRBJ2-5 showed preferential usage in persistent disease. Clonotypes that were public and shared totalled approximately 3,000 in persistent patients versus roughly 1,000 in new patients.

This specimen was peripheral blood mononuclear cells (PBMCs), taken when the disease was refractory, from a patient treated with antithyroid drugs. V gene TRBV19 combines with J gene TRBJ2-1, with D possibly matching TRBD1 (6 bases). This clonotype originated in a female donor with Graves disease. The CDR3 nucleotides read TGTGCCAGTAGTATAGCGCAGGGGAGAAACAATGAGCAGTTCTTC. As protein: CASSIAQGRNNEQFF.